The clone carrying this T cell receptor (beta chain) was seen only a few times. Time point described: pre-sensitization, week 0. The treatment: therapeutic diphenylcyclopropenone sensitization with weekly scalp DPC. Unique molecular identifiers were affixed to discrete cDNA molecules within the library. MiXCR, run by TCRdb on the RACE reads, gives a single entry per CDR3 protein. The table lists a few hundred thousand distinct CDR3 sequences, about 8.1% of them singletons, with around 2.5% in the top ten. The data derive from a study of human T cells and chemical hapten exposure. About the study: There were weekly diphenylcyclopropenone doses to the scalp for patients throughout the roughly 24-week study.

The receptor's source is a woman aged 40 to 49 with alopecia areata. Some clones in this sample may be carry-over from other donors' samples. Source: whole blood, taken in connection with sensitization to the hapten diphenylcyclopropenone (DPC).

CDR3 sequence (DNA): TGTGCCAGCAGCCAAGAAGGGACAGGGATCCCCTACGAGCAGTACTTC. This encodes CASSQEGTGIPYEQYF. The chain carries TRBV4-2 and TRBJ2-7, with TRBD1 identical over 9 bases. V shed 0 bases and J 2 bases; nucleotides not matched to a gene: 5. The CDR3 sequence is 16 residues long. Germline CDR1 LGHNA, CDR2 YNFKEQ.